The T cell receptor beta chain under discussion was sequenced for a study of T cells in Graves' hyperthyroidism and ophthalmopathy (dated by TCRdb to the late 2010s). Regarding the complete study: Peripheral blood samples were taken at initial diagnosis, before any treatment was given. In addition, the study compared T-cell repertoires in thyroid tissue and in blood from five or six Graves' hyperthyroidism patients. Prospective prediction of ophthalmopathy was tested in an independent validation cohort consisting of some 20 hyperthyroidism patients and more than 15 patients who later progressed to ophthalmopathy. To identify distinguishing TCR V-J signatures, a discovery cohort of some 99 patients was used, comprising approximately 40 with Graves' ophthalmopathy and around 57 with stable Graves' hyperthyroidism. For training and testing, the 100 or so patients in the discovery cohort were randomly divided in a 7:3 ratio. TCR Vbeta CDR3 sequencing of 130 to 150 peripheral blood samples (over 40 ophthalmopathy, 75 hyperthyroidism and roughly 17 progressor patients) is reported in the paper. Once sampling was done, hyperthyroidism patients were given methimazole at a starting dose of 30 mg daily, whereas ophthalmopathy patients were given high-dose intravenous methylprednisolone.

A patient counted as having stable Graves' hyperthyroidism if no progression to ophthalmopathy occurred over 18 months of follow-up. Hyperthyroidism patients were aged 18 to 65 years and newly diagnosed, with disease duration of less than 2 months. Exclusion was applied to patients with uncontrolled infections, other autoimmune diseases, pregnancy or lactation. Diagnoses relied on clinical symptoms, serum thyroxine and TRAb, thyroid ultrasound and orbital computed tomography. PBMCs were isolated from more than 9 ml of fresh peripheral blood by Ficoll-Paque density gradient centrifugation. Trizol reagent was used to extract total RNA, and RNA quality was then checked on an Agilent 2100 Bioanalyzer. A few counts support this clonotype. It lacks a known antigen. No per-base quality is available; no much larger clone lies one base away. The study at large found these results: Most expanded thyroid clonotypes (frequency above 0.001) were also detected in blood, suggesting blood repertoires may reflect thyroid immune responses. A model built on a 13 V-J signature distinguished ophthalmopathy from stable hyperthyroidism, reaching 87.88% sensitivity and 81.08% specificity in cross-validation and 80%/75% in testing. Sample size was not statistically predetermined, and blinding of investigators to group allocation was not performed. In validation, progression to ophthalmopathy was predicted by the model with around 70% sensitivity and roughly 76% specificity, a median of approximately 7.1 months before onset.

From a lookup of the germline V gene (reference sequence), CDR1 and CDR2 are SGHAT and FQDESV. Germline trimming amounts to 1 base on V and 3 bases on J, with 4 as the count of junction bases outside the gene matches. The CDR3, cysteine through phenylalanine, is 16 amino acids long. Of all the DNA, just the CDR3 is kept, 48 bases in frame from base 1. The TCR beta CDR3 regions were amplified from the RNA transcripts. A first-round RT-PCR of the TCR CDR3 used the HTBI primer set with the Qiagen OneStep RT-PCR kit. The libraries were constructed in a second round of multiplex PCR and then size-selected and purified. Sequencing of the libraries was done on an Illumina HiSeq2000 using paired-end 100 bp reads. As for how the authors treated the data: SOAPnuke was used to process the raw data, removing reads that contained adapters or uncalled bases, had a mean Phred below 15, or lacked an exact match to the constant primer or identifier. High-quality paired reads were merged using COPE v1.2.5, and each unique nucleotide sequence was defined as a clonotype. MiTCR v1.1 was used to align the clonotypes against IMGT TRBV, TRBD and TRBJ reference segments. The analysis was restricted to V-J combinations with a frequency above 0.0001, which together covered roughly 99% of the repertoires. A TCS score was defined as the ratio of F50 (clonal expansion) to E x V (chaos), with BLOSUM62-based TCRdist applied between CDR3 peptides within each V-J. Welch's t-statistics and random forest reduced 514 V-J features to about 12, which were used in a naive Bayes classifier (R e1071). TCRdb took the public reads, trimmed them with fastp at Q25, ran MiXCR for clone calling and kept in-frame beta chains. When rows share a CDR3 protein, they turn into one entry using the most common DNA and genes. What appears here as the V and J calls and clone size reflects TCRdb's work, not the paper's. This sample holds 300,000 or so distinct CDR3 sequences; 21% were observed only once. Clones ranked in the top ten supply 50% to 65% of the sample.

Sample: blood. This sequence uses TRBV11-1 and TRBJ2-2; TRBD1 matches 8 bases in the middle. This clonotype was obtained from a woman aged 50 to 60 with Graves' hyperthyroidism. The CDR3 here reads CASSLGLTGDTGELFF. The nucleotide sequence reads as follows: TGTGCCAGCAGCTTAGGCTTGACAGGGGACACCGGGGAGCTGTTTTTT.